Detailed here is one T cell receptor (beta chain). Its matching antigen is unknown. Until DNA extraction, the samples held between roughly 1-10 million cryopreserved PBMC. The CDR3 is 16 amino acids. CDR1 and CDR2 from the germline V gene are PRHDT and FYEKMQ (reference sequence). After removal of 0 bases from V and 7 bases from J, the junction contained 5 bases not matched to a gene. The sample comes from a study of long-term antiretroviral therapy in people with HIV. Runs used v3.0 of the immunoSEQ assay and were done at survey level. TCRdb keeps only in-frame clones here, not all; method: immunoSEQ multiplex PCR. This table holds more than 35,000 clones, nearly 95% found once. Findings and limits, study-wide: Dominating the repertoire at all time points were the clones that expanded before ART. The study collected blood between about 2004 and 2017, possibly under older ART regimens.

The genes are TRBV13 and TRBJ2-2; 10 bases fit TRBD1. The sample in question was unsorted PBMCs, obtained 3.7 years after starting antiretroviral therapy. This receptor was obtained from a woman aged 50 to 65 with HIV. The CDR3 region is CASSLGRQGADGELFF. In DNA, the CDR3 is TGTGCCAGCAGCTTAGGCCGACAGGGGGCTGACGGGGAGCTGTTTTTT.